These 24 T cell receptor beta chains share one sample of origin, sequenced in a study of T cells in Graves' hyperthyroidism and ophthalmopathy. Amplification of TCR beta CDR3 regions was performed using RNA transcripts as template. The study used the HTBI primer set for a first-round RT-PCR of the TCR CDR3. TCRdb re-analysed the multiplex PCR reads in MiXCR, keeping a single row per CDR3 protein. The sample consists of about 600,000 distinct CDR3 sequences, more than 13% of them appearing once. The sequenced material came from blood. Source of these receptors: a woman under 30 with Graves' ophthalmopathy.

A word on this clonotype: One base away lies a much larger clone, so this may be a sequencing read error. The CDR3 DNA sequence: TGTGCCATCAGTACGACTACAGGGGTGAGCTACAAGCAGTACTTC. Protein: CAISTTTGVSYKQYF. The chain has TRBV10-3 and TRBJ2-7, with 7 nucleotides matching TRBD1. Germline values: CDR1 ENHRY, CDR2 SYGVKD. The CDR3 consists of 15 residues.

This clonotype was found a few times. The V call is TRBV27, the J call TRBJ2-3, with D unresolved. Trimming shortened V by 5 bases and J by 0 bases, and 15 bases separated the two germline ends. Germline V gene lookup returns CDR1 MNHEY and CDR2 SMNVEV (reference sequence). The CDR3 has 16 amino acids. The CDR3 reads CASSGWTESSTDTQYF. In DNA form, the CDR3 reads TGTGCCAGCAGTGGGTGGACGGAGTCTAGCACAGATACGCAGTATTTT.

This clonotype showed up many times. V and J are TRBV2 and TRBJ2-3; possibly TRBD2 for D (6 bases). Trimming left V 7 bases short and J 1 base short, with 6 bases between. Germline loops: CDR1 SNHLY, CDR2 FYNNEI. The CDR3 extends over 12 amino acids. CDR3 DNA: TGTGCCAGCACTAGCGGCACAGATACGCAGTATTTT. It encodes CASTSGTDTQYF.

The V and J genes are TRBV7-9 and TRBJ2-1, with D perhaps assigned TRBD1 or TRBD2 (6 bases each). Per the germline V gene, CDR1 is SEHNR and CDR2 is FQNEAQ (reference sequence). The CDR3 is 20 residues long. With 5 bases removed from V and 4 bases from J, the gap between germline ends came to 30 bases. CDR3 in amino acids: CASSTYPYGGPDSPYNEQFF. In DNA form, the CDR3 reads TGTGCCAGCAGCACTTATCCCTATGGGGGGCCAGACTCTCCATACAATGAGCAGTTCTTC.

A note on this clonotype: Just one base apart from a much larger clone, this may be a read error. The chain couples TRBV12-3 or TRBV12-4 to TRBJ2-1; TRBD2 is a possible D gene (5 bases). There are 14 residues in the CDR3. V was cut by 8 bases and J by 6 bases, with 17 bases left in between. CDR3 DNA sequence: TGTGCCAGCGGTTCCGGGAAAGGGCTCAATGAGCAGTTCTTC. It translates to CASGSGKGLNEQFF.

The chain uses TRBV9 and TRBJ2-1; 10 positions agree with TRBD2. There are 15 residues in the CDR3. Trimming at V came to 4 bases and at J to 9 bases, leaving 10 bases not matched to a gene. Germline lookup yields CDR1 SGDLS and CDR2 YYNGEE. The CDR3 protein is CASSPRERGGAEQFF. The DNA for the CDR3 is TGTGCCAGCAGCCCCAGGGAGCGGGGGGGGGCTGAGCAGTTCTTC.

There are many counts of this clonotype. The CDR3 nucleotides read TGTGCCAGCAGTTTAAGGGACTTAGGAATCAATGAGCAGTTCTTC. Protein: CASSLRDLGINEQFF. V gene TRBV28 combines with J gene TRBJ2-1; D is perhaps TRBD2 (6 bases). The CDR3 totals 15 residues. V was cut by 2 bases and J by 6 bases, with 14 bases left in between. Germline CDR1 and CDR2: MDHEN and SYDVKM.

About this clonotype itself: Being one base from a much bigger clone, this may be a read error. The chain uses TRBV7-9 and TRBJ1-1; D gene ambiguous. CDR3 size: 13 residues. Per the germline V gene, CDR1 is SEHNR and CDR2 is FQNEAQ (reference sequence). This CDR3 reads CAGSLRADTEAFF. The CDR3 nucleotides are TGTGCCGGCAGCTTAAGGGCGGACACTGAAGCTTTCTTT.

Ten or more counts support this clonotype. The rearrangement uses TRBV7-3 and TRBJ1-1, with D possibly TRBD1 on 5 matching bases. Trimming left V 3 bases short and J 4 bases short, with 12 bases between. CDR3 length equals 14 residues. Germline CDR1 reads SGHTA; CDR2 reads FQGTGA. The CDR3 sequence: CASSFSDGGTEAFF. The CDR3 DNA reads TGTGCCAGCAGCTTTTCAGACGGGGGCACTGAAGCTTTCTTT. The full variable domain, rest sourced from reference TRBV7-3 and TRBJ1-1, is GAGVSQTPSNKVTEKGKYVELRCDPISGHTALYWYRQSLGQGPEFLIYFQGTGAADDSGLPNDRFFAVRPEGSVSTLKIQRTERGDSAVYLCASSFSDGGTEAFFGQGTRLTVV.

This clonotype was detected ten times or more. This rearrangement joins TRBV5-1 to TRBJ2-1, with D uncertain. This CDR3 region has 15 residues. Trimming took off 4 bases at V and 6 bases at J, with 17 bases between the two ends. Germline V gives CDR1 SGHRS, CDR2 YFSETQ. The CDR3 here is CASSLLVSLGNEQFF. CDR3 nucleotide sequence: TGCGCCAGCAGCCTCCTAGTTTCTCTTGGCAATGAGCAGTTCTTC.

This clonotype was seen at least ten times. The chain is built from TRBV27 and TRBJ1-1; D ambiguous. The CDR3 sequence is 14 residues long. Germline V CDR1 and CDR2: MNHEY, SMNVEV (reference sequence). V shed 6 bases and J shed 0 bases, with 11 bases lying between them. DNA of the CDR3: TGTGCCAGCAGGCCAGGACGGCTGAACACTGAAGCTTTCTTT. Residues: CASRPGRLNTEAFF.

This clonotype was picked up a small number of times. A much bigger clone sits one base away, suggesting this may be a read error. The chain joins TRBV7-2 to TRBJ1-3, with TRBD1 as a possible D gene (5 bases). Germline V gene data show CDR1 as SGHTA and CDR2 as FQGNSA. The CDR3 totals 14 residues. CDR3 loop: CASSLGDSGTTIYF. CDR3 nucleotide sequence: TGTGCCAGCAGCTTAGGGGACTCTGGAACCACCATATATTTT.

The chain is built from TRBV19 and TRBJ2-1; 11 positions match TRBD2. The germline V gene has CDR1 LNHDA and CDR2 SQIVND (reference sequence). The length of the CDR3 is 15 residues. V dropped 10 bases and J dropped 6; count of bases not matched to a gene: 11. The CDR3 reads CATQPLAGVGNEQFF. The CDR3 DNA reads as TGTGCCACCCAGCCACTAGCGGGAGTGGGCAATGAGCAGTTCTTC.

This clonotype was detected ten times or more. V is TRBV18 and J is TRBJ1-5; no clear D. This CDR3 is 14 amino acids long. Trimming left V 3 bases short and J 2 bases short, with 8 bases between. Germline CDR1 reads KGHSH; CDR2 reads LQKENI. The CDR3 region is CASSPRVGNQPQHF. The CDR3 DNA sequence: TGTGCCAGCTCACCTCGTGTGGGCAATCAGCCCCAGCATTTT.

The sample holds many counts of this clonotype. The chain employs TRBV2 and TRBJ2-5, with TRBD1 matching over 9 bases. The junction had 4 bases not matched to a gene; V was cut back by 6 bases and J by 5 bases. The CDR3 loop spans 13 amino acids. Germline V gene data show CDR1 as SNHLY and CDR2 as FYNNEI. CDR3 amino acids: CASRGTGYETQYF. The CDR3 bases are TGTGCCAGCAGGGGGACAGGGTACGAGACCCAGTACTTC.

This clonotype was detected only a few times. The rearrangement joins TRBV14 to TRBJ2-1; a possible D gene is TRBD1 (6 bases). The CDR3 spans 15 residues. V lost 4 bases, J lost 5 bases, and 15 bases lay in between. CDR1 and CDR2 from the germline V gene are SGHDN and FVKESK. This chain's CDR3 is CASSLTGGKNNEQFF. The CDR3, as DNA: TGTGCCAGCAGCCTGACAGGTGGTAAAAACAATGAGCAGTTCTTC.

This clonotype was detected a few times. The gene calls are TRBV9 and TRBJ1-1, with D hard to call. The V end lost 3 bases, the J end lost 0 bases, and 12 bases lay between the germline ends. The CDR3 extends over 15 amino acids. In germline, CDR1 is SGDLS, CDR2 YYNGEE. The CDR3 reads CASSEGLGLNTEAFF. CDR3 nucleotide sequence: TGTGCCAGCAGCGAGGGTCTTGGATTGAACACTGAAGCTTTCTTT.

This clonotype was recorded at least ten times. The chain links TRBV20-1 to TRBJ2-6; D not resolved. The germline V and J ends were trimmed by 5 bases and 3 bases, with 5 bases remaining between them. From germline, CDR1 is DFQATT and CDR2 SNEGSKA (reference sequence). This CDR3 is 12 amino acids long. The CDR3 is CSAASGANVLTF. The CDR3 nucleotides are TGCAGTGCTGCCAGTGGGGCCAACGTCCTGACTTTC.

Ten or more counts support this clonotype. This rearrangement joins TRBV7-6 to TRBJ2-1; perhaps D is TRBD1 or TRBD2 (6 bases each). Germline CDR1 is SGHVS and CDR2 is FNYEAQ. The V end was cut by 1 base, the J end by 6 bases, with 28 bases between. This CDR3 spans 20 amino acids. The CDR3 DNA sequence: TGTGCCAGCAGCTTAGAGGGGGGCTGGGCGGTTGCCCTACCCTCCAATGAGCAGTTCTTC. Protein product: CASSLEGGWAVALPSNEQFF.

This clonotype was seen ten or more times. The gene calls are TRBV3-1 and TRBJ2-1, with 11 bases lining up with TRBD1. The V gene's germline CDR1 is LGHDT and CDR2 YNNKEL (reference sequence). The CDR3 sequence is 15 residues long. V shed 3 bases, J shed 8 bases, and the junction held 6 bases outside the gene matches. The CDR3 DNA reads as TGTGCCAGCAGCCACCCCCGGGACAGGGGGGATGAGCAGTTCTTC. Translation gives CASSHPRDRGDEQFF.

The genes are TRBV4-2 and TRBJ2-5; 14 bases align to TRBD2. With 1 base clipped from V and 5 bases from J, the junction kept 6 bases outside the gene matches. This CDR3 is 17 amino acids long. Germline CDR1 LGHNA, CDR2 YNFKEQ. The CDR3 nucleotides read TGTGCCAGCAGCCAAGTTGGGACTAGCGGGGGCCTGGAGACCCAGTACTTC. The encoded protein is CASSQVGTSGGLETQYF.

This clonotype was seen more than once but under ten times. The chain has TRBV7-6 and TRBJ1-1; a weak D match, TRBD1 (5 bases). In germline, CDR1 is SGHVS, CDR2 FNYEAQ. The CDR3 is 15 residues long. Trimming took 1 base from V and 4 from J, leaving 13 bases between them. The CDR3 DNA reads as TGTGCCAGCAGCTTAGGTCGGGGGGGAAGCACTGAAGCTTTCTTT. Translation gives CASSLGRGGSTEAFF.

The chain has TRBV29-1 and TRBJ1-1, with D maybe TRBD1 (5 bases). Germline CDR1 SQVTM, CDR2 ANQGSEA. The germline V and J ends were trimmed by 4 bases and 0 bases, with 9 bases remaining between them. The CDR3 length is 13 residues. The CDR3 DNA reads TGCAGCGTTGGTGGGGGGGTGAACACTGAAGCTTTCTTT. Its translation: CSVGGGVNTEAFF.

The rearrangement joins TRBV4-3 to TRBJ2-1; 13 bases match TRBD2. V lost 0 bases, J lost 4 bases, and 9 bases stayed unmatched. The CDR3 has 19 amino acids. Germline values: CDR1 LGHNA, CDR2 YSLEER. The CDR3 is CASSQDQGGLAGYYNEQFF. In nucleotides, the CDR3 is TGCGCCAGCAGCCAAGATCAAGGGGGACTAGCGGGATATTACAATGAGCAGTTCTTC.